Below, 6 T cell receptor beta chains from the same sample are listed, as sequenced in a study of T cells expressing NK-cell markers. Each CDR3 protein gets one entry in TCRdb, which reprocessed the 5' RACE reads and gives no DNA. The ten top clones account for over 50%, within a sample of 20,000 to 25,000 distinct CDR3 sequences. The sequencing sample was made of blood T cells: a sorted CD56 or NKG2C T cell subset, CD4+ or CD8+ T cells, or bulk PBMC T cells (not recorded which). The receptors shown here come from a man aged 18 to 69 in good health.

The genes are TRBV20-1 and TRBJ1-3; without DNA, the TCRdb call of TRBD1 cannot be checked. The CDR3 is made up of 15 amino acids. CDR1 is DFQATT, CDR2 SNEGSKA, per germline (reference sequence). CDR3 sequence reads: CSAEDRFYSGNTIYF.

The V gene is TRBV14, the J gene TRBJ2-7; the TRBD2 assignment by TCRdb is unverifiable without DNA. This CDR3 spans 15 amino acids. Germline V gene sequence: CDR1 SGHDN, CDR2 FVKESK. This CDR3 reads CASSQDGTIPYEQYF.

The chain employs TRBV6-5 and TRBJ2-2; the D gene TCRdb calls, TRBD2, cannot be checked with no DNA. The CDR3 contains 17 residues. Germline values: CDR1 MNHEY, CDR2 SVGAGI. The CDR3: CASSYSRLAGDTGELFF.

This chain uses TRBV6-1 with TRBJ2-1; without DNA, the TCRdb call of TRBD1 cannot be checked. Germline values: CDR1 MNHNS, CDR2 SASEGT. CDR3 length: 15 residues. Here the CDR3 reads CASSEPGQGKNEQFF.

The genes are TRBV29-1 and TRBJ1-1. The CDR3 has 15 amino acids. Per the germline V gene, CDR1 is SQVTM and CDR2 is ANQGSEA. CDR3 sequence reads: CSVVRPMGYRTEAFF.

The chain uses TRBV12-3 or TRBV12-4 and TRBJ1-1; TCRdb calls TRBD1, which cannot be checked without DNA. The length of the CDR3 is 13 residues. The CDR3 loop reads CASSPPGFTEAFF.